Listed below are T cell receptor beta chains from one sample, sequenced in a study of T-cell memory formation after mild COVID-19. TCRdb re-called the 5' RACE reads through MiXCR, storing one row per CDR3 protein. Of about 250,000 distinct CDR3 sequences in the sample, roughly 18% were seen once. Sequences were obtained from PBMCs or a T cell subset sorted from them (not recorded which). These receptors came from a man aged 18 to 29 who had mild COVID-19 (a few samples of this study predate the infection). Cell type and time point are not known. Both conserved end residues are part of each CDR3. Not every row has a clone size; where given, it reads once, few, many or a size class.

cdr3_aa clone_size j_call v_call
CASSLHSGGHYNEQFF few TRBJ2-1 TRBV7-9
CAISGLQNEKLFF . TRBJ1-4 TRBV10-3
CASSAIRGYEQYF . TRBJ2-7 TRBV6-1
CASSRQGSGNTIYF once TRBJ1-3 TRBV28
CATGMENTGELFF many TRBJ2-2 TRBV24-1
CASSPGVTAFF . TRBJ1-1 TRBV12-3/TRBV12-4
CSASGRGTEAFF few TRBJ1-1 TRBV20-1
CASSLLNEQFF many TRBJ2-1 TRBV7-9
CATSRDLTAGWETQYF . TRBJ2-5 TRBV15
CASSRQDQDTQYF . TRBJ2-3 TRBV7-9
CASSADIHPRIQYF . TRBJ2-4 TRBV12-3/TRBV12-4
CASSEFTEAFF . TRBJ1-1 TRBV6-1
CASSSRPRRETQYF . TRBJ2-5 TRBV27
CASSLYNRNYGYTF . TRBJ1-2 TRBV5-5
CASSESPRSGNTIYF . TRBJ1-3 TRBV2
CASSYQPYGGERQETQYF . TRBJ2-5 TRBV7-6
CASSSTGTNQPQHF . TRBJ1-5 TRBV12-3/TRBV12-4
CASSITGALRRSPLHF . TRBJ1-6 TRBV13
CASSKGPSQETQYF few TRBJ2-5 TRBV7-2
CASSLAWTTGTEAFF . TRBJ1-1 TRBV5-1
CSVEKGSDSLNEQFF many TRBJ2-1 TRBV29-1
CASSSQDRGEEKLFF . TRBJ1-4 TRBV6-6
CASSLIETQYF . TRBJ2-5 TRBV5-8
CAISERADTDTQYF . TRBJ2-3 TRBV10-3
CASSQEGRYDSYEQYF . TRBJ2-7 TRBV3-1
CASSLDRHVGREQYF . TRBJ2-7 TRBV5-1
CASSPRQEDIQYF . TRBJ2-4 TRBV18
CASSLGGRRSNEQFF . TRBJ2-1 TRBV11-2
CASSGLTGRQETQYF . TRBJ2-5 TRBV2
CASSSPGTTDTQYF few TRBJ2-3 TRBV7-9
CASSALDSLGVSYNSPLHF few TRBJ1-6 TRBV9
CASSLFYNSNQPQHF . TRBJ1-5 TRBV7-2
CASSSLGTASYEQYF once TRBJ2-7 TRBV19
CASSPIGLREQYF few TRBJ2-7 TRBV11-2
CASSAIGSAGELFF many TRBJ2-2 TRBV4-1
CASSSQMHNEQFF . TRBJ2-1 TRBV2
CASSLWGGPGTETQYF . TRBJ2-5 TRBV12-3/TRBV12-4
CASSQPSTGNGNTIYF . TRBJ1-3 TRBV4-2
CASSRVFGARNEKLFF few TRBJ1-4 TRBV5-1
CASAQANLYGYTF few TRBJ1-2 TRBV12-5
CASSQGEGGRAQHF . TRBJ1-5 TRBV4-1
CASSYGLAGGSDTQYF few TRBJ2-3 TRBV6-5
CASSSSWTSHYNEQFF . TRBJ2-1 TRBV27
CASSWDRGTNEAFF many TRBJ1-1 TRBV6-2/TRBV6-3
CASSFGLITDTQYF . TRBJ2-3 TRBV7-3
CSAELLDTQYF . TRBJ2-3 TRBV20-1
CASSLSTGDGYTF . TRBJ1-2 TRBV7-2
CASSVGTGTFQPQHF . TRBJ1-5 TRBV5-5
CASSRPGRGRVTEAFF few TRBJ1-1 TRBV4-1
CASEPLAGGYNEQFF few TRBJ2-1 TRBV9
CASQGLGVSEQFF . TRBJ2-1 TRBV5-6
CASSPSKFTSGNTIYF . TRBJ1-3 TRBV5-1
CASSYRADNYGYTF . TRBJ1-2 TRBV7-3
CSAGVLGGNYGYTF few TRBJ1-2 TRBV20-1
CASSPGTLRNQPQHF few TRBJ1-5 TRBV3-1